A selection of T cell receptor beta chains follows, all from one sample in a study of blood T cell repertoires in COVID-19. This table comes from immunoSEQ multiplex PCR, and its TCRdb copy is limited to in-frame clones, with some not included. The sample has about 120,000 clones, about 85% seen once. Specimen: peripheral blood. All receptors derive from an elderly man with active or convalescent COVID-19. CDR3s include the opening cysteine and the closing phenylalanine or tryptophan. Each record gives: J gene, V gene, CDR3 protein.

TRBJ1-3 | TRBV28 | CASSSGQLNTIYF
TRBJ2-3 | TRBV19 | CASSTSGERGDTQYF
TRBJ1-5 | TRBV5-4 | CASTTEPNLPQHF
TRBJ1-5 | TRBV13 | CASSEQGRQPQHF
TRBJ2-5 | TRBV9 | CASSVDPAGGLRETQYF
TRBJ2-7 | TRBV27 | CASSPRLADSEQYF
TRBJ1-2 | TRBV6-5 | CASSSGSDGYTF
TRBJ2-7 | TRBV7-9 | CASSWDQLAGGGYEQYF
TRBJ1-5 | TRBV27 | CASSSSPRRGQPQHF
TRBJ1-5 | TRBV4-1 | CASSLAGSRGQPQHF
TRBJ1-1 | TRBV18 | CASSPTGGTEAFF
TRBJ2-2 | TRBV19 | CASSVTSGSFVIGELFF
TRBJ1-1 | TRBV4-1 | CASTRGWGENTEAFF
TRBJ1-1 | TRBV5-1 | CASSLTGGAATEAFF
TRBJ2-7 | TRBV11-2 | CASSLDPGVSYEQYF
TRBJ1-5 | TRBV6-5 | CASSPGQGPHQPQHF
TRBJ2-1 | TRBV3-1/TRBV3-2 | CASSQDWGTSGSNEQFF
TRBJ2-5 | TRBV5-4 | CARPGQGGSEETQYF
TRBJ2-1 | TRBV10-1 | CASSEFCRSSYNEQFF
TRBJ2-3 | TRBV29-1 | CSVEAQDTDTQYF
TRBJ1-5 | TRBV7-9 | CASSAGGQPQHF
TRBJ2-7 | TRBV7-9 | CASSPRPLRTAITYEQYF
TRBJ2-1 | TRBV9 | CASSNSGGSYNEQFF
TRBJ2-7 | TRBV20-1 | CSAATDYEQYF
TRBJ1-3 | TRBV18 | CASSPQDSSSGNTIYF
TRBJ1-4 | TRBV5-1 | CASSLTGGGEKLFF
TRBJ1-5 | TRBV29-1 | CSVGTGARNQPQHF
TRBJ2-6 | TRBV2 | CASSRRSGANVLTF
TRBJ2-3 | TRBV6-2/TRBV6-3 | CASSHAGTSTDTQYF
TRBJ1-2 | TRBV6-5 | CASSYSGTTYGYTF
TRBJ2-7 | TRBV27 | CASSSLGRGLASGGLEQYF
TRBJ2-4 | TRBV27 | CASSFGRGNLSKNIQYF